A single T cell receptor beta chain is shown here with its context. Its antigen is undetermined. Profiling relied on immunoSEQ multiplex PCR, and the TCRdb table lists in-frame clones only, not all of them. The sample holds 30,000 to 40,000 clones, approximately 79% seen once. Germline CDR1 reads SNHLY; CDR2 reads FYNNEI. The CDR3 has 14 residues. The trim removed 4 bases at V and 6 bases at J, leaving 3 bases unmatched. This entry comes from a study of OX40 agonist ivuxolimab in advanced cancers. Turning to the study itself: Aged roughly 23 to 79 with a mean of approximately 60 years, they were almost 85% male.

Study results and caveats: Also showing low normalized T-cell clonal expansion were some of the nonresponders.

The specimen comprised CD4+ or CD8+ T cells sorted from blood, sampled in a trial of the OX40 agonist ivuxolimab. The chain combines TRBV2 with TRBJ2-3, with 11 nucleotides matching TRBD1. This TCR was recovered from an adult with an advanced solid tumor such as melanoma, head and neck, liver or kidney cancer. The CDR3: CASSGGQGGDTQYF. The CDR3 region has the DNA TGTGCCAGCAGTGGGGGACAGGGGGGTGATACGCAGTATTTT.